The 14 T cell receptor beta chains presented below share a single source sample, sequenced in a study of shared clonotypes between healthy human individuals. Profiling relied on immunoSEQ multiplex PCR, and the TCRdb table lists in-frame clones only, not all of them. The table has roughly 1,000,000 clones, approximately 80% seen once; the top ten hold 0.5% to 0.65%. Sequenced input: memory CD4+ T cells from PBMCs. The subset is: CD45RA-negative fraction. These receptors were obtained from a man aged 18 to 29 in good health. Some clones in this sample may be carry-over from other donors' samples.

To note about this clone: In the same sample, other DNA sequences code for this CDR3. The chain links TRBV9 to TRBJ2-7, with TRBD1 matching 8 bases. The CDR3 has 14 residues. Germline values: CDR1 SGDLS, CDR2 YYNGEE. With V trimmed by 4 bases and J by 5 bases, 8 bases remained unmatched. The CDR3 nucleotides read TGTGCCAGCAGCCCCCGACAGGGGTTCGACGAGCAGTACTTC. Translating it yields CASSPRQGFDEQYF.

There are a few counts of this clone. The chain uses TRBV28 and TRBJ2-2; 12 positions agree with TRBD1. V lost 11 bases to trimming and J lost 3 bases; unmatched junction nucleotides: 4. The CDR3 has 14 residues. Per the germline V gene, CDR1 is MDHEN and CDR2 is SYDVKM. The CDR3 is CASWDRGHTGELFF. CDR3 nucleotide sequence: TGTGCCTCTTGGGACAGGGGGCACACCGGGGAGCTGTTTTTT.

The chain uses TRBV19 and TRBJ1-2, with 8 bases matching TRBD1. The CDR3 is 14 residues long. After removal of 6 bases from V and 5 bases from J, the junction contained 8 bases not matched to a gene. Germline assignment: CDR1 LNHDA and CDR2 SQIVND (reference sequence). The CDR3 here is CASSPTGTGYGYTF. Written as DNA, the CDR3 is TGTGCCAGTAGCCCGACCGGGACAGGTTATGGCTACACCTTC. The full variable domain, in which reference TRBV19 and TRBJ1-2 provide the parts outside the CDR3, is DGGITQSPKYLFRKEGQNVTLSCEQNLNHDAMYWYRQDPGQGLRLIYYSQIVNDFQKGDIAEGYSVSREKKESFPLTVTSAQKNPTAFYLCASSPTGTGYGYTFGSGTRLTVV.

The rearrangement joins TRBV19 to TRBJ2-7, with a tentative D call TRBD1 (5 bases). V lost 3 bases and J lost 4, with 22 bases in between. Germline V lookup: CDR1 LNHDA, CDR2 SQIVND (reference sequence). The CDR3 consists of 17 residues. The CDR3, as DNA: TGTGCCAGTAGTATTCTCGCGGATAGGGGCCTTCTTTACGAGCAGTACTTC. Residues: CASSILADRGLLYEQYF.

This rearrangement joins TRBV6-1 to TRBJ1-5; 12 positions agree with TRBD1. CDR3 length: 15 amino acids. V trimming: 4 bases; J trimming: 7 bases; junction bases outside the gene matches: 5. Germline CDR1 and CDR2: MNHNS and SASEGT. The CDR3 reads CASSGSGTGGQPQHF. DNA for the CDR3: TGTGCCAGCAGTGGCTCCGGGACAGGGGGCCAGCCCCAGCATTTT.

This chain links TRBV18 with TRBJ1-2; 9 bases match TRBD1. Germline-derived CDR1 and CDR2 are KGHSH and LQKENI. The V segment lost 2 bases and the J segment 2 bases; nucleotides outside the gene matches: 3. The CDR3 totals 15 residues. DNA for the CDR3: TGTGCCAGCTCACCAGGGGGGACAGGGAACTATGGCTACACCTTC. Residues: CASSPGGTGNYGYTF.

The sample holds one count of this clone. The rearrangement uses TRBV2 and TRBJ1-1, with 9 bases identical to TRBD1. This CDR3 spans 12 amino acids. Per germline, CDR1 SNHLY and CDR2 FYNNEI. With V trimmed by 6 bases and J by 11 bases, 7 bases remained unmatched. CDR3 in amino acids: CASRTDRGRAFF. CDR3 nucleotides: TGTGCCAGCAGAACGGACAGGGGTCGCGCTTTCTTT.

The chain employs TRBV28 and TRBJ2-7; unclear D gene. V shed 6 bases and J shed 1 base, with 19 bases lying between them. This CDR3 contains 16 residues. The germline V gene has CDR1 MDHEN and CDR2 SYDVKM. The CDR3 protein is CASRHDRWATSYEQYF. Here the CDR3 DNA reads TGTGCCAGCAGACACGACCGATGGGCGACGTCCTACGAGCAGTACTTC.

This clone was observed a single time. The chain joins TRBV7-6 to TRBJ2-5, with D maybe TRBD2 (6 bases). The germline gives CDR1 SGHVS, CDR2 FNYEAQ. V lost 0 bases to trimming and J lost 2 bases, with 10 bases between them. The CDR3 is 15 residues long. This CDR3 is CASSLAPGTQETQYF. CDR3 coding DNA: TGTGCCAGCAGCTTAGCACCCGGGACTCAAGAGACCCAGTACTTC.

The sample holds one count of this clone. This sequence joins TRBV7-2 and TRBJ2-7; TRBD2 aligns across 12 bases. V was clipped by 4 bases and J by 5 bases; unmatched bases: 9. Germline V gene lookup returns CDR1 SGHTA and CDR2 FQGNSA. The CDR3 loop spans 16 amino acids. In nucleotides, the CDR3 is TGTGCCAGCAGCTGGTCTAGCGGGAGGGCTTCCCACGAGCAGTACTTC. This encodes CASSWSSGRASHEQYF.

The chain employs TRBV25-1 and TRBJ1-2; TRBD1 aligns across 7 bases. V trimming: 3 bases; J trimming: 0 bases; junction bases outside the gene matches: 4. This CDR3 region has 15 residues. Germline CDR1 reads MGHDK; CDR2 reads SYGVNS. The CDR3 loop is CASSDPGQTNYGYTF. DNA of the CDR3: TGTGCCAGCAGTGATCCGGGACAGACTAACTATGGCTACACCTTC.

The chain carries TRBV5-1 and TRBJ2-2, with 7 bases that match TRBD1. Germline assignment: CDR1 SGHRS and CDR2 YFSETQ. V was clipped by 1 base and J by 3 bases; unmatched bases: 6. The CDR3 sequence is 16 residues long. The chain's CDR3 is CASSLIGQVDTGELFF. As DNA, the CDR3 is TGCGCCAGCAGCTTGATTGGACAGGTTGACACCGGGGAGCTGTTTTTT.

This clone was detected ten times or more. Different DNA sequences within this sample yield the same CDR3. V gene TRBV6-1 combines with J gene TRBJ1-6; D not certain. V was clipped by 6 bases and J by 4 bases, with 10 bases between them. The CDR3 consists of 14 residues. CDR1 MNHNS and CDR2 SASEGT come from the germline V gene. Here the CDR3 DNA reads TGTGCCAGCAGCTCCGGGCCATATAATTCACCCCTCCACTTT. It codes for CASSSGPYNSPLHF.

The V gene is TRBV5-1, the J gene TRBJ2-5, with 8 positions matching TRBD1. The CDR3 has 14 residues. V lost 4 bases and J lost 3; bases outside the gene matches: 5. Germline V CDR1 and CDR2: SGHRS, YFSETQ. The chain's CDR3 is CASSTQGAKETQYF. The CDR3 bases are TGCGCCAGCAGCACGCAGGGGGCGAAAGAGACCCAGTACTTC. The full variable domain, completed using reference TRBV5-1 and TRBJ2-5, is KAGVTQTPRYLIKTRGQQVTLSCSPISGHRSVSWYQQTPGQGLQFLFEYFSETQRNKGNFPGRFSGRQFSNSRSEMNVSTLELGDSALYLCASSTQGAKETQYFGPGTRLLVL.